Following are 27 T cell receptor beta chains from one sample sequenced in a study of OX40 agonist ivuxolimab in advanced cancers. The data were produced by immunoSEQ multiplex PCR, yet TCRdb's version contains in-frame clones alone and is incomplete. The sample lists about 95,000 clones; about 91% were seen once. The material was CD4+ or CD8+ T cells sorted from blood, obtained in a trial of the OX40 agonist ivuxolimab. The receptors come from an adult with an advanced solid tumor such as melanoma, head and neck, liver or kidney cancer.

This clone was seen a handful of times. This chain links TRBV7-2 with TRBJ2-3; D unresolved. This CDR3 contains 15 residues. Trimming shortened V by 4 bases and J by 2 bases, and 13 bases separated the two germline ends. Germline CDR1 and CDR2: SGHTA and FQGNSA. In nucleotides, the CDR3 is TGTGCCAGCAGCTCTAGGGTGGCTAACACAGATACGCAGTATTTT. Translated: CASSSRVANTDTQYF.

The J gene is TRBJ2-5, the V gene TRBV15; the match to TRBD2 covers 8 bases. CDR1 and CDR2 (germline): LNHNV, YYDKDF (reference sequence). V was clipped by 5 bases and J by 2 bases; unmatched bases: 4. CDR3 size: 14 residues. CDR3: CATSGRGGQETQYF. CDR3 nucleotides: TGTGCCACCAGCGGACGGGGGGGTCAAGAGACCCAGTACTTC.

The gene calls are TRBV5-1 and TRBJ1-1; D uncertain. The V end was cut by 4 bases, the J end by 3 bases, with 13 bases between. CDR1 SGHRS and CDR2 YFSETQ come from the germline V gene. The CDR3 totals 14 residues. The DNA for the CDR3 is TGCGCCAGCAGCACGGACGTGAGGTACACTGAAGCTTTCTTT. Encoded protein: CASSTDVRYTEAFF. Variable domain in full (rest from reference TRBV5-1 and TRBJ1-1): KAGVTQTPRYLIKTRGQQVTLSCSPISGHRSVSWYQQTPGQGLQFLFEYFSETQRNKGNFPGRFSGRQFSNSRSEMNVSTLELGDSALYLCASSTDVRYTEAFFGQGTRLTVV.

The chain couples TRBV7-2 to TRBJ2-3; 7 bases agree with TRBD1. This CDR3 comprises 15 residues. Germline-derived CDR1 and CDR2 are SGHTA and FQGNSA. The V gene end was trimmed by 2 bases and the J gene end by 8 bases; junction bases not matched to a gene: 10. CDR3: CASSLTGDPQSTQYF. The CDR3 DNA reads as TGTGCCAGCAGCTTAACAGGGGATCCACAGTCTACGCAGTATTTT.

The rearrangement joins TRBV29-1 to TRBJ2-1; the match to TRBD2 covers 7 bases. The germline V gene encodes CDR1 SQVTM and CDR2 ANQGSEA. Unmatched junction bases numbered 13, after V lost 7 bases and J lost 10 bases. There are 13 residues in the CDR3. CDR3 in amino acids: CSAGTTDGMEQFF. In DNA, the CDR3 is TGCAGCGCCGGGACTACCGATGGGATGGAGCAGTTCTTC.

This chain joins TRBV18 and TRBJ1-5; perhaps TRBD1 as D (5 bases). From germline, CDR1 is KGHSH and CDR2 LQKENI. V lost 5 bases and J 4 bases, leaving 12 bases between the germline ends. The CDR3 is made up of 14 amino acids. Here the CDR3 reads CASSSGTANQPQHF. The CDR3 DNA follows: TGTGCCAGCTCATCCGGGACCGCTAATCAGCCCCAGCATTTT.

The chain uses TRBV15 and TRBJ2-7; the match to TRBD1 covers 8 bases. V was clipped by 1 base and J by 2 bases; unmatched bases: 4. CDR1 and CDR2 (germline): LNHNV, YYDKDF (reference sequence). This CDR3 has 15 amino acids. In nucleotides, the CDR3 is TGTGCCACCAGCAGAGGGCCGGACAGGGCCTACGAGCAGTACTTC. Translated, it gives CATSRGPDRAYEQYF.

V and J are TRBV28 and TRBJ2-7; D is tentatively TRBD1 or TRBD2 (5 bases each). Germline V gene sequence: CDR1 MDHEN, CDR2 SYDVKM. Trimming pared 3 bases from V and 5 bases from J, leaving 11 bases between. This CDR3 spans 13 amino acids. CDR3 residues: CASSFSGTNEQYF. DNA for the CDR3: TGTGCCAGCAGTTTTTCAGGGACGAACGAGCAGTACTTC.

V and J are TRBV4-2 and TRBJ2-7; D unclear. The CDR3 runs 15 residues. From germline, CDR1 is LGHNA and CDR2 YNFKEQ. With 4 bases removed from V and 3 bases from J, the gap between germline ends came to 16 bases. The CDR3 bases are TGTGCCAGCAGCCCCAACTCGCTGAATTTCTACGAGCAGTACTTC. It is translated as CASSPNSLNFYEQYF.

CDR3 residues: CASSTDRDEPGYTF. The CDR3 coding sequence is TGTGCCAGTAGTACCGACAGGGACGAACCTGGCTACACCTTC. The V call is TRBV19, the J call TRBJ1-2; 7 nucleotides agree with TRBD1. The CDR3 covers 14 residues. Germline assignment: CDR1 LNHDA and CDR2 SQIVND (reference sequence). Germline trimming cut 4 bases from V and 7 bases from J; bases unmatched to any gene: 9.

The chain's CDR3 is CASSLSILGETQYF. The CDR3 region has the DNA TGTGCCAGCAGCTTAAGCATATTAGGGGAGACCCAGTACTTC. The chain couples TRBV11-2 to TRBJ2-5; no definite D call. CDR1 is SGHAT, CDR2 FQNNGV, per germline. CDR3 length: 14 residues. V shed 2 bases and J shed 5 bases, with 12 bases lying between them.

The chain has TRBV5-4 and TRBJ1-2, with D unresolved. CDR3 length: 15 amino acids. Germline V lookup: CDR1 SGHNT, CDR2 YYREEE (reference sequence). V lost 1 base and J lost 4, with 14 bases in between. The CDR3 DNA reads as TGTGCCAGCAGCTTGATTGGTTGGCAGACCTATGGCTACACCTTC. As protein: CASSLIGWQTYGYTF.

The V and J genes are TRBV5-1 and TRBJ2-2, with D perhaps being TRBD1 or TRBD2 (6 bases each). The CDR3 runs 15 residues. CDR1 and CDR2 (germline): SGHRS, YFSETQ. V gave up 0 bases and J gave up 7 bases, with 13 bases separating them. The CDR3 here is CASSLEGGKNGELFF. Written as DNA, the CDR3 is TGCGCCAGCAGCTTGGAGGGGGGAAAGAACGGGGAGCTGTTTTTT. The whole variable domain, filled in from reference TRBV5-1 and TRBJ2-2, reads KAGVTQTPRYLIKTRGQQVTLSCSPISGHRSVSWYQQTPGQGLQFLFEYFSETQRNKGNFPGRFSGRQFSNSRSEMNVSTLELGDSALYLCASSLEGGKNGELFFGEGSRLTVL.

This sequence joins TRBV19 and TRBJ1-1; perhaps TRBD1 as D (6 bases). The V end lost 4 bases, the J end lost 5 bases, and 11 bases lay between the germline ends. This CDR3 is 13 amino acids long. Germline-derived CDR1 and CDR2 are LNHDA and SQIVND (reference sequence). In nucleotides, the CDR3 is TGTGCCAGTAGTAATCCCAGGGGAACTGAAGCTTTCTTT. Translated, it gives CASSNPRGTEAFF.

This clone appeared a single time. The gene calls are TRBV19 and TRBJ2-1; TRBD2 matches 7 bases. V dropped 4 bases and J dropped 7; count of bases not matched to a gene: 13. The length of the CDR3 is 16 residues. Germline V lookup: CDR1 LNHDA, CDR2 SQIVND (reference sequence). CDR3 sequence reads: CASSTLSGNPGNEQFF. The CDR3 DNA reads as TGTGCCAGTAGTACTCTAAGCGGGAATCCAGGGAATGAGCAGTTCTTC.

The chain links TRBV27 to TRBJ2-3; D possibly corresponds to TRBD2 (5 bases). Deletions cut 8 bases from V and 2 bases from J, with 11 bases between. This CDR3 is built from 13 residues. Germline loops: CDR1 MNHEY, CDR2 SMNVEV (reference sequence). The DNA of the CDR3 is TGTGCCAGCCGGGGAGACCTCACAGATACGCAGTATTTT. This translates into CASRGDLTDTQYF.

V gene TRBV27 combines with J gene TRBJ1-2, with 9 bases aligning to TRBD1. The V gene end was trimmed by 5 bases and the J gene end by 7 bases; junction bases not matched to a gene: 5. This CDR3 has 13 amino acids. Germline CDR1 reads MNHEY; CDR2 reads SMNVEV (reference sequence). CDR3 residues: CASSPGQGGGYTF. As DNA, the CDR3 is TGTGCCAGCAGTCCGGGACAGGGCGGTGGCTACACCTTC.

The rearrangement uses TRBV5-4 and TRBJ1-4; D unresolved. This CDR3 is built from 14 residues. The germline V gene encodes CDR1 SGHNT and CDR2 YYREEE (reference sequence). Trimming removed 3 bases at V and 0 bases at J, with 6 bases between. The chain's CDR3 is CASSSQATNEKLFF. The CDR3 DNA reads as TGTGCCAGCAGCTCCCAGGCAACTAATGAAAAACTGTTTTTT.

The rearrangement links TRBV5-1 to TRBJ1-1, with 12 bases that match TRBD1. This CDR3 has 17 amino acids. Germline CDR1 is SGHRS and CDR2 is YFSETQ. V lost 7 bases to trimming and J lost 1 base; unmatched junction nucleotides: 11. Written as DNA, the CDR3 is TGCGCCAGCCACTCCGGGACAGGGGGCGCGAGGAACACTGAAGCTTTCTTT. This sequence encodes CASHSGTGGARNTEAFF.

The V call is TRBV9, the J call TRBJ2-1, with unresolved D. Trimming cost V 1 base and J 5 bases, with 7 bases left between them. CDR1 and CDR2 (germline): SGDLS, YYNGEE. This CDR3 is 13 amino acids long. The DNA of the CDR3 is TGTGCCAGCAGCGTAAGTTACGACAATGAGCAGTTCTTC. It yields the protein CASSVSYDNEQFF.

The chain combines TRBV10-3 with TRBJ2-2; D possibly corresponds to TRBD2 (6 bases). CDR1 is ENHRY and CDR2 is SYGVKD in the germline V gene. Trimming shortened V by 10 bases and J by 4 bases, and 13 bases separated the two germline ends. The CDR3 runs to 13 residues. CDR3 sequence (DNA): TGTGCCACCGTCAGACTAGGCACCGGGGAGCTGTTTTTT. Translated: CATVRLGTGELFF.

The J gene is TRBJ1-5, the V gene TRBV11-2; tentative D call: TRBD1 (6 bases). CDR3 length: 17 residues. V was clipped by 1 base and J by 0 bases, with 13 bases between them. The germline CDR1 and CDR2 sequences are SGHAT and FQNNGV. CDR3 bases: TGTGCCAGCAGCTTAGGTCGGGACATCTATAGCAATCAGCCCCAGCATTTT. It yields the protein CASSLGRDIYSNQPQHF.

CDR3 sequence: CASSEEGLAGQETQYF. The DNA of the CDR3 is TGTGCCAGCAGTGAGGAGGGTCTAGCGGGACAAGAGACCCAGTACTTC. The genes are TRBV25-1 and TRBJ2-5, with 9 bases fitting TRBD2. Germline CDR1 and CDR2: MGHDK and SYGVNS. The J segment lost 2 bases and the V segment lost 3 bases, leaving 7 bases of the junction unmatched. CDR3 length: 16 residues. The variable domain in full, with the rest retrieved from reference TRBV25-1 and TRBJ2-5, is EADIYQTPRYLVIGTGKKITLECSQTMGHDKMYWYQQDPGMELHLIHYSYGVNSTEKGDLSSESTVSRIRTEHFPLTLESARPSHTSQYLCASSEEGLAGQETQYFGPGTRLLVL.

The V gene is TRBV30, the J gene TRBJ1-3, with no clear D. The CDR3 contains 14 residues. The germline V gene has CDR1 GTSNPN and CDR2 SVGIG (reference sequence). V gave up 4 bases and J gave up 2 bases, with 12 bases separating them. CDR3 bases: TGTGCCTGGAAGGGCGTGAGGGCTGGAAACACCATATATTTT. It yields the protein CAWKGVRAGNTIYF.

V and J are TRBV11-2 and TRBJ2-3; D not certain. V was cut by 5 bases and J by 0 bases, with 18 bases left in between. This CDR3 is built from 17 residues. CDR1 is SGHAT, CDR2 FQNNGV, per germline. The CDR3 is CASSRLLLPSSTDTQYF. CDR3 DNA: TGTGCCAGCAGCCGTCTGCTACTCCCTTCTAGCACAGATACGCAGTATTTT.

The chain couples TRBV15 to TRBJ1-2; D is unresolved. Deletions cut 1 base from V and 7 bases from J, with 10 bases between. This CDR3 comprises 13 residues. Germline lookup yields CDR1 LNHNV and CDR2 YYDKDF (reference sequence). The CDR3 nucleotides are TGTGCCACCAGCAGAGGTATGCAGGCTGGCTACACCTTC. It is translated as CATSRGMQAGYTF.

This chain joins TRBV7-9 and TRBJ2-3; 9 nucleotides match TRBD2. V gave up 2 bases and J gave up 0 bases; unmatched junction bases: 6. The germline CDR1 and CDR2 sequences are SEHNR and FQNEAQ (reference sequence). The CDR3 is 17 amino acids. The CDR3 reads CASSLRAGGPSTDTQYF. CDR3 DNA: TGTGCCAGCAGCTTACGAGCGGGGGGACCTAGCACAGATACGCAGTATTTT.